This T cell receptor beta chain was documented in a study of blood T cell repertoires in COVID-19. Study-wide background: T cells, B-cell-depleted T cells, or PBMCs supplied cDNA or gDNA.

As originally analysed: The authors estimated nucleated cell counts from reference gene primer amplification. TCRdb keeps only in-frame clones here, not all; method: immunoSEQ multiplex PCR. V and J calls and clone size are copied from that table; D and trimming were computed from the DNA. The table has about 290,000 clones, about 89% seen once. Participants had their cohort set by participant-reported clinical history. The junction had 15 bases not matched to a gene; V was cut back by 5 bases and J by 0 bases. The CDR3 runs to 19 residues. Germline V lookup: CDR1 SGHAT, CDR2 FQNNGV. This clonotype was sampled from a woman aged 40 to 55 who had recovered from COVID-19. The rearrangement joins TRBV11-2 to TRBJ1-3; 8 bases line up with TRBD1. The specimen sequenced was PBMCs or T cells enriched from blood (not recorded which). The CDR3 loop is CASSPGQGYFSSSGNTIYF. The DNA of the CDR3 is TGTGCCAGCAGCCCCGGACAGGGTTACTTCTCCAGCTCTGGAAACACCATATATTTT.